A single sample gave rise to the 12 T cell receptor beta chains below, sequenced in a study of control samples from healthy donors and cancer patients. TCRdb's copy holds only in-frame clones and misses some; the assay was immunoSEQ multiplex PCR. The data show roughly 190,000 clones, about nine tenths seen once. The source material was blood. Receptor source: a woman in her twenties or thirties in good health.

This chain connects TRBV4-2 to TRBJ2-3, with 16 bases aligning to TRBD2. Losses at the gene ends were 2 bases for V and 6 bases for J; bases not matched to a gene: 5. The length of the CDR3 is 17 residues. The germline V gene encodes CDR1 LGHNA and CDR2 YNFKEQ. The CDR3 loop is CASSQTGLAGGPDTQYF. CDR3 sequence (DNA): TGTGCCAGCAGCCAAACGGGACTAGCGGGGGGGCCTGATACGCAGTATTTT.

The CDR3 nucleotides are TGTGCCAGTAGTACGCTAGGGGAGACCCAGTACTTC. It yields the protein CASSTLGETQYF. The genes are TRBV19 and TRBJ2-5; D uncertain. The V end was cut by 4 bases, the J end by 5 bases, with 8 bases between. Germline CDR1 LNHDA, CDR2 SQIVND (reference sequence). The CDR3 sequence is 12 residues long.

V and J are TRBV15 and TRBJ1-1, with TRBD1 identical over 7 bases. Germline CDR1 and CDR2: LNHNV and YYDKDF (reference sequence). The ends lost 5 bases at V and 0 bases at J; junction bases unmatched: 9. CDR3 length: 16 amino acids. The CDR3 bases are TGTGCCACCAGCGCCCGGGACAGTGGAGTGAACACTGAAGCTTTCTTT. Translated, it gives CATSARDSGVNTEAFF.

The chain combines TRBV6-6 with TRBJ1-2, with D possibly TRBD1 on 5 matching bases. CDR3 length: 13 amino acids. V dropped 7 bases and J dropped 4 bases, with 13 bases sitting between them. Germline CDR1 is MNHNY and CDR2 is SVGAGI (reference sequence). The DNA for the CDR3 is TGTGCCAGCATCGGGGGGACGGCCTATGGCTACACCTTC. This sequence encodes CASIGGTAYGYTF.

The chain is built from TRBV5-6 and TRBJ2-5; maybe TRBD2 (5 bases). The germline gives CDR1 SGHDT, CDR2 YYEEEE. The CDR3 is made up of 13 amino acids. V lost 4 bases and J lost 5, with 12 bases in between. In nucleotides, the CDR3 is TGTGCCAGCAGCCCCTGGACGGGGGAGACCCAGTACTTC. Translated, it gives CASSPWTGETQYF.

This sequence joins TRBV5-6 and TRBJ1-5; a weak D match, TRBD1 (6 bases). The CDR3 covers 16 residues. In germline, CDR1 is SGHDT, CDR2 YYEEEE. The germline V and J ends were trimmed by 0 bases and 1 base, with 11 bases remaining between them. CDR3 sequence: CASSLGLGGSNQPQHF. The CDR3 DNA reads TGTGCCAGCAGCTTGGGGCTAGGGGGAAGCAATCAGCCCCAGCATTTT.

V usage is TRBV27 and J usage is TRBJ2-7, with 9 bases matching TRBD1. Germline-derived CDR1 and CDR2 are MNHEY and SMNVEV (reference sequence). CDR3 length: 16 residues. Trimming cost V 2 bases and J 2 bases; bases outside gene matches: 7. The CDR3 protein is CASSLPNRDRAYEQYF. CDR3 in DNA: TGTGCCAGCAGTTTACCGAACCGGGACAGGGCCTACGAGCAGTACTTC.

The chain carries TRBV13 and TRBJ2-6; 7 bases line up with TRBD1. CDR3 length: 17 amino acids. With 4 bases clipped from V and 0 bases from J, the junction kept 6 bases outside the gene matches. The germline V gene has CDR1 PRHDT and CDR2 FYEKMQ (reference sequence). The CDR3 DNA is TGTGCCAGCAGCTCCGGGACAGCTTACTCTGGGGCCAACGTCCTGACTTTC. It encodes CASSSGTAYSGANVLTF. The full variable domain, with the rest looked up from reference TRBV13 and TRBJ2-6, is AAGVIQSPRHLIKEKRETATLKCYPIPRHDTVYWYQQGPGQDPQFLISFYEKMQSDKGSIPDRFSAQQFSDYHSELNMSSLELGDSALYFCASSSGTAYSGANVLTFGAGSRLTVL.

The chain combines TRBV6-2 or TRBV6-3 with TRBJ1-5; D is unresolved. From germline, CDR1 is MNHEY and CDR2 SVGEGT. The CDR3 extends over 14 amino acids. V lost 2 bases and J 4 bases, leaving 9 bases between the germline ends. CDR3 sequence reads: CASSYGGENQPQHF. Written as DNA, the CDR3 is TGTGCCAGCAGTTACGGCGGGGAAAATCAGCCCCAGCATTTT.

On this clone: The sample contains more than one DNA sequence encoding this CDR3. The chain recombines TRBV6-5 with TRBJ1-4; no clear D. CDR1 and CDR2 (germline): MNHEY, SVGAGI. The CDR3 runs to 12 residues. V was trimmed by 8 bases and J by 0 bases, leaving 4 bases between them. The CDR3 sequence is CASRSTNEKLFF. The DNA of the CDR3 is TGTGCCAGCCGATCAACTAATGAAAAACTGTTTTTT.

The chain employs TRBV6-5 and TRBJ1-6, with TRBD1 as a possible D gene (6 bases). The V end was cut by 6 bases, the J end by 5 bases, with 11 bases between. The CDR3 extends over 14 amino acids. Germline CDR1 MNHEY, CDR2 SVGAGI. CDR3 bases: TGTGCCAGCAGGGCAGGGGTAGATAATTCACCCCTCCACTTT. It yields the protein CASRAGVDNSPLHF.

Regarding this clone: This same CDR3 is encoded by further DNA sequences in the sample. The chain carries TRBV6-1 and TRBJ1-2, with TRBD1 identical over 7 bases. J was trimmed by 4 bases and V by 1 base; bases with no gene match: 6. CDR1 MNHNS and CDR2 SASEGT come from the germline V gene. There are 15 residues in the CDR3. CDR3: CASSEGQGSFYGYTF. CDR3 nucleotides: TGTGCCAGCAGTGAAGGACAGGGTTCTTTCTATGGCTACACCTTC.